This T cell receptor (beta chain) was found in a study of human T cells and chemical hapten exposure. Study background: It was small differences in pooled library volume that mainly caused per-sample TCR yields to vary.

During construction of the library, unique molecular identifiers were attached to individual cDNA molecules for quantitative, reproducible TCR counting. TCRdb processed the RACE reads anew with MiXCR; each CDR3 protein has one entry. The data hold about 46,000 distinct CDR3 sequences, with approximately 4.5% observed a single time. This clonotype was picked up many times. Its target is not known. Study-wide results and limits: Sensitization with DPC brought no change to TCRs above 1 in 1000 in frequency.

As to time point: healthy volunteer bleed at 2 weeks. Someone pulled total RNA out of unfractionated whole blood. Trimming cost V 6 bases and J 8 bases, with 17 bases left between them. The CDR3 totals 14 residues. Germline loops: CDR1 DFQATT, CDR2 SNEGSKA (reference sequence). Sequenced material: whole blood. The chain joins TRBV20-1 to TRBJ1-6, with a possible D match to TRBD1 (6 bases). The source is a female donor in good health. Some clones in this sample may be carry-over from other donors' samples. Here the CDR3 reads CSASPGTFDSPLHF. The CDR3 nucleotides are TGCAGTGCCTCCCCCGGGACATTCGATTCACCCCTCCACTTT.